This T cell receptor (beta chain) was identified during a study of T cell changes during pregnancy in multiple sclerosis. J was trimmed by 6 bases and V by 3 bases; bases with no gene match: 7. Germline-derived CDR1 and CDR2 are KGHSH and LQKENI. CDR3 length: 15 residues. The method was immunoSEQ multiplex PCR; TCRdb's version includes in-frame clones alone and lacks a portion of them. The sample has some 94,000 clones; less than 95% are singletons. The chain recombines TRBV18 with TRBJ2-2; 7 positions match TRBD1. The source was peripheral blood, collected in the first trimester of pregnancy. This clonotype was sampled from a female donor in good health, enrolled as a control in a pregnancy study. CDR3 sequence: CASSPGQVRAGELFF. CDR3 in DNA: TGTGCCAGCTCACCCGGACAGGTTAGAGCCGGGGAGCTGTTTTTT.